This TCR beta chain came from a study of OX40 agonist ivuxolimab in advanced cancers. As for the study in general: Checkpoint inhibitors had been given previously to 40% of patients. Study-wide findings and caveats: More expanded clones were found, on average, in CD8+ than in CD4+ T cells.

Measured with immunoSEQ multiplex PCR; TCRdb has only the in-frame clones, and not every one. In the table there are approximately 60,000 clones, about 80% of which are singletons. As regards this clone: Its antigen is undetermined.

Germline CDR1 and CDR2: SGHDN and FVKESK. The CDR3 length is 16 residues. V lost 0 bases and J lost 6, with 14 bases in between. The chain recombines TRBV14 with TRBJ2-2; D possibly corresponds to TRBD2 (8 bases). This TCR was sampled from an adult with an advanced solid tumor such as melanoma, head and neck, liver or kidney cancer. This specimen was CD4+ or CD8+ T cells sorted from blood, taken in a trial of the OX40 agonist ivuxolimab. The CDR3 coding sequence is TGTGCCAGCAGCCAAGACGGGAGGGGGCCCCCCGGGGAGCTGTTTTTT. This sequence encodes CASSQDGRGPPGELFF.